This TCR beta chain derives from a study of OX40 agonist ivuxolimab in advanced cancers. Across the study: Patients undergoing dose escalation presented with hepatocellular carcinoma, melanoma, renal cell or head and neck cancer. Three partial responders included one hepatocellular carcinoma patient and two cutaneous melanoma patients.

Generated by immunoSEQ multiplex PCR, the TCRdb table keeps only in-frame clones and is missing some. The sample lists under 70,000 clones, more than 90% seen once, with 0.5% to 0.75% in the top ten. There are 15 residues in the CDR3. V lost 10 bases and J 0 bases, leaving 16 bases between the germline ends. CDR1 is SNHLY, CDR2 FYNNEI, per germline. The sample consisted of CD4+ or CD8+ T cells sorted from blood, taken in a trial of the OX40 agonist ivuxolimab. The chain carries TRBV2 and TRBJ2-4, with D tentatively TRBD2 (7 bases). This sequence originates from an adult with an advanced solid tumor such as melanoma, head and neck, liver or kidney cancer. CDR3 region: CAISKGGEAKNIQYF. The CDR3 DNA sequence: TGTGCCATATCGAAGGGGGGGGAAGCCAAAAACATTCAGTACTTC.